This passage covers 5 T cell receptor beta chains from one sample sequenced in a study of blood T cell repertoires in COVID-19 (TCRdb year 2020). The receptor library was made with the immunoSEQ multiplex PCR assay. The table comes from immuneACCESS by way of TCRdb, which keeps in-frame sequences with V and J called. Part of the clones is missing from these tables; in studies checked, under half for an unresolved V gene and the rest for unknown reasons. The sample contains about 180,000 clones, 79% of them found a single time. The ten largest account for approximately 7.6% of the sample. Sample: peripheral blood. All receptors come from a woman between 55 and 75 years old with COVID-19, enrolled during active disease.

The V gene is TRBV2, the J gene TRBJ2-5, with 10 bases aligning to TRBD1. CDR1 and CDR2 from the germline V gene are SNHLY and FYNNEI. The junction had 7 bases not matched to a gene; V was cut back by 8 bases and J by 1 base. The CDR3 is 15 amino acids. The DNA for the CDR3 is TGTGCCAGCGGAGGGACAGGGGTTTCCCAAGAGACCCAGTACTTC. It codes for CASGGTGVSQETQYF.

The chain recombines TRBV29-1 with TRBJ2-1; tentatively, D is TRBD2 (6 bases). Germline CDR1 reads SQVTM; CDR2 reads ANQGSEA. Trimming cost V 1 base and J 0 bases, with 10 bases left between them. This CDR3 comprises 15 residues. The CDR3 sequence: CSVEGGRSSYNEQFF. The CDR3 coding sequence is TGCAGCGTTGAAGGAGGGAGGAGCTCCTACAATGAGCAGTTCTTC.

The rearrangement joins TRBV5-1 to TRBJ2-1, with 8 bases fitting TRBD1. The junction had 3 bases not matched to a gene; V was cut back by 0 bases and J by 7 bases. CDR3 size: 14 residues. Germline-derived CDR1 and CDR2 are SGHRS and YFSETQ. For the CDR3, the DNA is TGCGCCAGCAGCTTGGACAGGGGGAGGAATGAGCAGTTCTTC. Translation gives CASSLDRGRNEQFF.

V and J are TRBV4-3 and TRBJ2-3; D is perhaps TRBD1 (5 bases). With 5 bases removed from V and 7 bases from J, the gap between germline ends came to 22 bases. The germline CDR1 and CDR2 sequences are LGHNA and YSLEER. This CDR3 spans 16 amino acids. The CDR3 region is CASSSLLGLVVNTQYF. The CDR3, as DNA: TGCGCCAGCAGCTCCCTTCTGGGGCTCGTAGTTAATACGCAGTATTTT.

The V call is TRBV5-6, the J call TRBJ2-4, with D tentatively TRBD1 (6 bases). V was shortened by 0 bases and J by 3 bases, with 7 bases between the two germline ends. The CDR3 totals 14 residues. Germline V lookup: CDR1 SGHDT, CDR2 YYEEEE. CDR3 coding DNA: TGTGCCAGCAGCTTGGGAGGGGGCAAAAACATTCAGTACTTC. It encodes CASSLGGGKNIQYF.